This TCR beta chain is drawn from a study of T cells in Graves' hyperthyroidism and ophthalmopathy. Amplification of TCR beta CDR3 regions was performed using RNA transcripts as template. HTBI primers drove first-round RT-PCR of the TCR CDR3. A single record per CDR3 protein comes from TCRdb applying MiXCR to the multiplex PCR reads. Of 500,000 to 800,000 distinct CDR3 sequences in the sample, roughly 46% were seen once. The CDR3 is made up of 15 amino acids. The trim removed 5 bases at V and 5 bases at J, leaving 11 bases unmatched. Per the germline V gene, CDR1 is SGHTA and CDR2 is FQGNSA. This TCR was recovered from an adult man with Graves' disease, either hyperthyroidism or ophthalmopathy (not recorded which). This chain joins TRBV7-2 and TRBJ1-1; 7 positions match TRBD1. The sample was peripheral blood or thyroid tissue (not recorded which). The CDR3 loop is CASSTNDREWTEAFF. The CDR3 region has the DNA TGTGCCAGCAGCACCAATGACAGGGAGTGGACTGAAGCTTTCTTT.